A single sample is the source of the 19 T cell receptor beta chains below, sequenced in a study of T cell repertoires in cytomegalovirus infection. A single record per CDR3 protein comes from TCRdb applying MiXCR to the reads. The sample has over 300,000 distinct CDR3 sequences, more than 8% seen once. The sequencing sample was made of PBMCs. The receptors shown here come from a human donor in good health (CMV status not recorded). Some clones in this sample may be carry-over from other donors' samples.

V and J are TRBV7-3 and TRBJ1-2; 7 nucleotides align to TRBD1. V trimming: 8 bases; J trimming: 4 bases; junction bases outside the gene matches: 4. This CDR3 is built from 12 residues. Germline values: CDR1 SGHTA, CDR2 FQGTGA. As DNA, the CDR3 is TGTGCCAGCGGCAGGGGGATCTATGGCTACACCTTC. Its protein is CASGRGIYGYTF.

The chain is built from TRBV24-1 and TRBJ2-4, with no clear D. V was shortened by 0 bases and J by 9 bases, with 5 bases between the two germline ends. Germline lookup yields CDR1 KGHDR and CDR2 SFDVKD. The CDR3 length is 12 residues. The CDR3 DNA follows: TGTGCCACCAGTGATTTGGTCGGCATTCAGTACTTC. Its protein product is CATSDLVGIQYF.

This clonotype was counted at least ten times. The CDR3 protein is CASSQEGQTSYNEQFF. Here the CDR3 DNA reads TGCGCCAGCAGCCAAGAGGGTCAGACCTCCTACAATGAGCAGTTCTTC. This rearrangement joins TRBV4-3 to TRBJ2-1; D unresolved. Between the trimmed V and J ends, which lost 0 bases and 0 bases, there was a span of 9 bases. This CDR3 has 16 amino acids. Looked up from germline, CDR1 is LGHNA and CDR2 is YSLEER.

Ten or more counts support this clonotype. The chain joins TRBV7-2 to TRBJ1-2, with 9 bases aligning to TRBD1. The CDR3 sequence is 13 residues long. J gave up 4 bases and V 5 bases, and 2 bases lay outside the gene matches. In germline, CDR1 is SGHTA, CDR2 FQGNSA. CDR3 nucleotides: TGTGCCAGCAGCCAGACAGGGGGCTATGGCTACACCTTC. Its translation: CASSQTGGYGYTF.

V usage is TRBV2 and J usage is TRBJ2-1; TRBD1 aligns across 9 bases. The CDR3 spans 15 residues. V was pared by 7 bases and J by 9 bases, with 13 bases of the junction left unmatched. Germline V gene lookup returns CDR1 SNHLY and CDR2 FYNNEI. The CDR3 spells CASTTGTGKFREQFF. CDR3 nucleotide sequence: TGTGCCAGCACCACCGGGACAGGGAAATTCCGTGAGCAGTTCTTC. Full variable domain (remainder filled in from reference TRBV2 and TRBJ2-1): EPEVTQTPSHQVTQMGQEVILRCVPISNHLYFYWYRQILGQKVEFLVSFYNNEISEKSEIFDDQFSVERPDGSNFTLKIRSTKLEDSAMYFCASTTGTGKFREQFFGPGTRLTVL.

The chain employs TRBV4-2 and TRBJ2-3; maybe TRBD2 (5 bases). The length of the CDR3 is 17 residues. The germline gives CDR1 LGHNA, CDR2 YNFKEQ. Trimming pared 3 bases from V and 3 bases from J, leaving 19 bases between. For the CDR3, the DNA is TGTGCCAGCAGCCACGACTACTCCCTTGATCGAACAGATACGCAGTATTTT. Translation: CASSHDYSLDRTDTQYF.

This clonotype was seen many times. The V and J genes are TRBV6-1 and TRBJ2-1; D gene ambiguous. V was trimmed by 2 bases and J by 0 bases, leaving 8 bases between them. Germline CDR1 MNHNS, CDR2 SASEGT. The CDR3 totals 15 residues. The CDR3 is CASSEFLSSYNEQFF. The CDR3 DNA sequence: TGTGCCAGCAGTGAATTCCTTAGCTCCTACAATGAGCAGTTCTTC.

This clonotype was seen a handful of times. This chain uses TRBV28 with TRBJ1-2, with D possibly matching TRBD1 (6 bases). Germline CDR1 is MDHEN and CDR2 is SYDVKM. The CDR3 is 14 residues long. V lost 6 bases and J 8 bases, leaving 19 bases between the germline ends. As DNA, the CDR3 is TGTGCCAGCAGCTACTACCGACAGGTTGAGGGCTACACCTTC. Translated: CASSYYRQVEGYTF.

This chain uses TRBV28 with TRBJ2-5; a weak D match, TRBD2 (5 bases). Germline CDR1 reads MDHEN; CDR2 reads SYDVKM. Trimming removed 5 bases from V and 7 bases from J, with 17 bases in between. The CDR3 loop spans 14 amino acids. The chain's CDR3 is CASSPGQTIGTQYF. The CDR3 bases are TGTGCCAGCAGTCCGGGCCAGACTATTGGGACCCAGTACTTC.

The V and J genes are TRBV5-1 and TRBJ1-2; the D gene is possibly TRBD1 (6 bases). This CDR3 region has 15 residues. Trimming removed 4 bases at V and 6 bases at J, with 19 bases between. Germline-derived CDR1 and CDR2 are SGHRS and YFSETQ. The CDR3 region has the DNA TGCGCCAGCAGCCCGGATTGGGGGGGCCAAAATGGCTACACCTTC. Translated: CASSPDWGGQNGYTF.

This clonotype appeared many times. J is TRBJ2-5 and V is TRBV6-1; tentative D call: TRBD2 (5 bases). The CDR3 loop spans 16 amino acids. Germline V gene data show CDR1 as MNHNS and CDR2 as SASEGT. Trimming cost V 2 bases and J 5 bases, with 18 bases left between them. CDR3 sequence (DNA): TGTGCCAGCAGTGAACTAGTTGGCCGGGCGGGCGAGACCCAGTACTTC. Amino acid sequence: CASSELVGRAGETQYF.

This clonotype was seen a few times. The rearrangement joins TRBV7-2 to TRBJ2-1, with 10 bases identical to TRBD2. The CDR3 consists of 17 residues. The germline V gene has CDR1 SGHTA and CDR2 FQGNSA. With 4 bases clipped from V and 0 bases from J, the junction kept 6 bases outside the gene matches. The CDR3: CASSSTSGVSSYNEQFF. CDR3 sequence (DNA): TGTGCCAGCAGCTCTACTAGCGGGGTCAGCTCCTACAATGAGCAGTTCTTC.

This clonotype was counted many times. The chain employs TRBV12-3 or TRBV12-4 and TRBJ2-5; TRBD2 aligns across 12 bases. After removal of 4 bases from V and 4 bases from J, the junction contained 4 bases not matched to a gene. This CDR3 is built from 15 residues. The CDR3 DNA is TGTGCCAGCAGTTCTAGCGGGAGGGGAGGAGAGACCCAGTACTTC. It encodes CASSSSGRGGETQYF.

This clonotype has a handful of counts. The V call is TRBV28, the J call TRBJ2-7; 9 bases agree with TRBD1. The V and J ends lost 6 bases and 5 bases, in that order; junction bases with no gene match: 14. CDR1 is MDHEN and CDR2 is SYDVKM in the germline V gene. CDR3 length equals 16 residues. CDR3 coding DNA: TGTGCCAGCAGAATTCACGCCGGGACAGGGAGCAACGAGCAGTACTTC. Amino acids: CASRIHAGTGSNEQYF.

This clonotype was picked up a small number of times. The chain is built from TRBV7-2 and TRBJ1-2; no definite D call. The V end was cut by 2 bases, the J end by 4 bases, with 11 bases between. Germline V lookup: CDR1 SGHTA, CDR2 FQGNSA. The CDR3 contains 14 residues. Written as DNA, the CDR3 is TGTGCCAGCAGCTTAACCGATAAGGGCTATGGCTACACCTTC. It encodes CASSLTDKGYGYTF.

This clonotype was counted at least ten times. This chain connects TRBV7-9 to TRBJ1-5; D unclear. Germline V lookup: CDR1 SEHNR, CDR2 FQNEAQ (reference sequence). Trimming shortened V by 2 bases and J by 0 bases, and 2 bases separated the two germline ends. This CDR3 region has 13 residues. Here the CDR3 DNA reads TGTGCCAGCAGCTTAACTAGCAATCAGCCCCAGCATTTT. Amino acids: CASSLTSNQPQHF.

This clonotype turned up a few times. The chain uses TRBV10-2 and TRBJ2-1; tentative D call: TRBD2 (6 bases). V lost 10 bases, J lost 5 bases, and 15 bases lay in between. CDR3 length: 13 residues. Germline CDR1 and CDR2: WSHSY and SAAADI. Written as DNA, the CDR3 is TGCGCCACTCGAATGTGGGAGGACAATGAGCAGTTCTTC. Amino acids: CATRMWEDNEQFF.

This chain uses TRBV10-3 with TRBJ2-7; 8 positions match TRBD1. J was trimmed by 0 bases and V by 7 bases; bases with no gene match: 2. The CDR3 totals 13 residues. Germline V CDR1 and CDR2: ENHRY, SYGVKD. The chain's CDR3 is CAIMQGASYEQYF. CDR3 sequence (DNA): TGTGCCATCATGCAGGGGGCCTCCTACGAGCAGTACTTC.

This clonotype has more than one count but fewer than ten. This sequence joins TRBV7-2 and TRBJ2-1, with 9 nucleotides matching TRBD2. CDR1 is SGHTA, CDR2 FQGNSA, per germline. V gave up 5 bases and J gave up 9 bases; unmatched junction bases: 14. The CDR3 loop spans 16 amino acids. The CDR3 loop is CASSPTSGGGAGEQFF. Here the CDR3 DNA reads TGTGCCAGCAGCCCGACATCGGGCGGGGGGGCTGGTGAGCAGTTCTTC.